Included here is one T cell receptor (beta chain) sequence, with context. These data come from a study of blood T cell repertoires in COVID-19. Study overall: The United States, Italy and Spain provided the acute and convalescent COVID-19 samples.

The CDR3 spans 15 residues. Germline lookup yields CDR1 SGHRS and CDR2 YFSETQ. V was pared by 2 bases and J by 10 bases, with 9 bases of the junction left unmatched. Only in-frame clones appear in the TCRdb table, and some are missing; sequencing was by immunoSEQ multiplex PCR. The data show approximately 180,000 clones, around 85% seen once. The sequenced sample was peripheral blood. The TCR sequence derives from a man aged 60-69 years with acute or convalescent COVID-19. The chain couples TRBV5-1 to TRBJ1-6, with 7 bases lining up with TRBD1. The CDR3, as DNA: TGCGCCAGCAGCTTTAGTCCGGGACAGATCTCACCCCTCCACTTT. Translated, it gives CASSFSPGQISPLHF.